The 18 T cell receptor beta chains presented below share a single source sample, sequenced in a study of blood T cell repertoires in COVID-19. Profiling relied on immunoSEQ multiplex PCR, and the TCRdb table lists in-frame clones only, not all of them. Of tens of thousands of clones detected, over 75% appear once; the ten largest clones hold approximately 5%. The sample consisted of peripheral blood. These receptors were obtained from a man aged 80 or over in a cohort sampled during active COVID-19.

V usage is TRBV30 and J usage is TRBJ2-7; possibly TRBD2 for D (6 bases). CDR3 size: 13 residues. Trimming took off 2 bases at V and 0 bases at J, with 8 bases between the two ends. Germline CDR1 and CDR2: GTSNPN and SVGIG (reference sequence). The CDR3 DNA is TGTGCCTGGAGTACGGGACTCTCCTACGAGCAGTACTTC. This gives the protein CAWSTGLSYEQYF. The variable domain in full, completed from reference TRBV30 and TRBJ2-7, reads SQTIHQWPATLVQPVGSPLSLECTVEGTSNPNLYWYRQAAGRGLQLLFYSVGIGQISSEVPQNLSASRPQDRQFILSSKKLLLSDSGFYLCAWSTGLSYEQYFGPGTRLTVT.

The genes are TRBV5-1 and TRBJ1-1; the match to TRBD1 covers 9 bases. The CDR3 covers 16 residues. Germline loops: CDR1 SGHRS, CDR2 YFSETQ. V lost 4 bases, J lost 4 bases, and 11 bases stayed unmatched. DNA for the CDR3: TGCGCCAGCAGCCCGAAGGGACAGGGTATAAGCACTGAAGCTTTCTTT. Translation gives CASSPKGQGISTEAFF.

The rearrangement joins TRBV12-1 to TRBJ1-1; the table calls TRBD1, which could not be checked here. TRBV12-1 is a known pseudogene. The CDR3 totals 17 residues. Here the CDR3 DNA reads TGTGCCAGCAGCCCTAGGACAGATTCCTTCATGAACACTGAAGCTTTCTTT. It codes for CASSPRTDSFMNTEAFF.

V usage is TRBV11-2 and J usage is TRBJ2-5, with TRBD2 matching 9 bases. This CDR3 contains 15 residues. The germline V gene encodes CDR1 SGHAT and CDR2 FQNNGV. V gave up 1 base and J gave up 5 bases; unmatched junction bases: 5. For the CDR3, the DNA is TGTGCCAGCAGCTTAGCCGCGGGGGGGCGGGAGACCCAGTACTTC. This sequence encodes CASSLAAGGRETQYF.

The rearrangement uses TRBV7-7 and TRBJ2-5, with 16 bases identical to TRBD2. After removal of 5 bases from V and 3 bases from J, the junction contained 6 bases not matched to a gene. The germline V gene encodes CDR1 SSHAT and CDR2 FNYEAQ (reference sequence). The CDR3 has 17 amino acids. The CDR3 loop is CASSPGTSGGVKETQYF. The CDR3 nucleotides are TGTGCCAGCAGCCCGGGGACTAGCGGGGGGGTAAAAGAGACCCAGTACTTC.

CDR3 DNA: TGTGCCTGGAGCCGGACAACGGGCGGAGAGACCCAGTACTTC. It translates to CAWSRTTGGETQYF. This chain links TRBV30 with TRBJ2-5, with D possibly being TRBD1 (5 bases). Trimming took off 3 bases at V and 4 bases at J, with 15 bases between the two ends. This CDR3 is built from 14 residues. Germline V CDR1 and CDR2: GTSNPN, SVGIG (reference sequence).

The rearrangement links TRBV6-8 to TRBJ2-3; D remains ambiguous. CDR1 is MNHGY, CDR2 SAAAGT, per germline. This CDR3 is built from 12 residues. Trimming removed 0 bases from V and 6 bases from J, with 4 bases in between. The CDR3 reads CASSYSRDTQYF. Written as DNA, the CDR3 is TGTGCCAGCAGTTACTCGAGGGATACGCAGTATTTT.

This chain connects TRBV28 to TRBJ1-1; 8 bases line up with TRBD1. The V and J ends lost 3 bases and 2 bases, in that order; junction bases with no gene match: 5. Germline V gives CDR1 MDHEN, CDR2 SYDVKM. This CDR3 has 15 amino acids. The CDR3: CASSFGGQANTEAFF. In DNA form, the CDR3 reads TGTGCCAGCAGTTTTGGGGGACAGGCCAACACTGAAGCTTTCTTT. The full variable domain, rest sourced from reference TRBV28 and TRBJ1-1, is DVKVTQSSRYLVKRTGEKVFLECVQDMDHENMFWYRQDPGLGLRLIYFSYDVKMKEKGDIPEGYSVSREKKERFSLILESASTNQTSMYLCASSFGGQANTEAFFGQGTRLTVV.

A single count supports this clone. This rearrangement joins TRBV7-2 to TRBJ2-1; D not certain. In germline, CDR1 is SGHTA, CDR2 FQGNSA. V was pared by 5 bases and J by 0 bases, with 8 bases between. The length of the CDR3 is 14 residues. This CDR3 reads CASSPPGSYNEQFF. The DNA of the CDR3 is TGTGCCAGCAGCCCGCCGGGCTCCTACAATGAGCAGTTCTTC.

The chain has TRBV11-2 and TRBJ2-5; tentatively, D is TRBD1 (6 bases). V lost 1 base and J lost 2, with 14 bases in between. Germline V CDR1 and CDR2: SGHAT, FQNNGV. The CDR3 has 16 residues. CDR3 nucleotide sequence: TGTGCCAGCAGCTTAGTGGCTCAGGGGCGGCAAGAGACCCAGTACTTC. Translation: CASSLVAQGRQETQYF.

This sequence joins TRBV6-2 or TRBV6-3 and TRBJ1-1; D uncertain. The CDR3 is made up of 13 amino acids. Germline-derived CDR1 and CDR2 are MNHEY and SVGEGT. V lost 2 bases and J lost 0, with 4 bases in between. The CDR3 region has the DNA TGTGCCAGCAGTTACCAGATGAACACTGAAGCTTTCTTT. It yields the protein CASSYQMNTEAFF.

This chain joins TRBV6-1 and TRBJ1-5, with 8 bases identical to TRBD1. The V and J ends lost 2 bases and 7 bases, in that order; junction bases with no gene match: 10. The CDR3 length is 16 residues. Germline V CDR1 and CDR2: MNHNS, SASEGT. The CDR3 DNA reads as TGTGCCAGCAGTGAAACGGGCAGGGGGCTCCTCCAGCCCCAGCATTTT. As protein: CASSETGRGLLQPQHF.

V and J are TRBV29-1 and TRBJ1-1; D gene uncertain. V was trimmed by 7 bases and J by 0 bases, leaving 15 bases between them. The CDR3 length is 14 residues. The germline CDR1 and CDR2 sequences are SQVTM and ANQGSEA. The DNA for the CDR3 is TGCAGCGCTACTCCACGGTTCATGAACACTGAAGCTTTCTTT. It is translated as CSATPRFMNTEAFF.

This clone was found once. The gene calls are TRBV18 and TRBJ2-7, with 9 nucleotides matching TRBD1. CDR3 length: 15 residues. Trimming cost V 3 bases and J 1 base; bases outside gene matches: 4. CDR1 KGHSH and CDR2 LQKENI come from the germline V gene. The DNA for the CDR3 is TGTGCCAGCTCACCCCCGGGACAGGGATCCTACGAGCAGTACTTC. It encodes CASSPPGQGSYEQYF.

The chain has TRBV12-5 and TRBJ2-7; D remains unclear. Germline CDR1 reads LGHNT; CDR2 reads FRNRAP. This CDR3 has 14 amino acids. The ends were cut back, 3 bases at V and 4 bases at J, with 13 bases in the middle. DNA for the CDR3: TGTGCTAGTGGTTTTCTGGGCCAGAAATACGAGCAGTACTTC. Protein product: CASGFLGQKYEQYF.

This clone was seen a few times. The chain joins TRBV10-1 to TRBJ2-7; possible D gene TRBD1, 6 bases. Germline loops: CDR1 WNHNN, CDR2 SYGVQD (reference sequence). CDR3 length: 15 amino acids. V was pared by 3 bases and J by 1 base, with 13 bases between. In DNA form, the CDR3 reads TGCGCCAGCAGTGAAGGTGGGGGCAGGTCCTACGAGCAGTACTTC. This sequence encodes CASSEGGGRSYEQYF.

The rearrangement joins TRBV4-1 to TRBJ1-5; D is possibly TRBD1 (5 bases). The germline gives CDR1 MGHRA, CDR2 YSYEKL. CDR3 length: 15 residues. The V and J ends lost 0 bases and 6 bases respectively, with 12 bases between them. In DNA form, the CDR3 reads TGCGCCAGCAGCCAAGATTTCAGGGTTCCTCAGCCCCAGCATTTT. Translated: CASSQDFRVPQPQHF.

This chain links TRBV27 with TRBJ2-1, with a possible D match to TRBD1 (6 bases). This CDR3 is built from 15 residues. V lost 2 bases and J 1 base, leaving 9 bases between the germline ends. CDR1 and CDR2 (germline): MNHEY, SMNVEV (reference sequence). The CDR3 DNA sequence: TGTGCCAGCAGTTTACAGGGGCCGTCCTACAATGAGCAGTTCTTC. Translated, it gives CASSLQGPSYNEQFF.